The subject of this entry is one T cell receptor (beta chain). The source of the sample is a study of shared clonotypes between healthy human individuals. The assay was immunoSEQ multiplex PCR, and TCRdb's table has in-frame clones only and misses some. Seen here are about 680,000 clones, 92% observed once, and the top ten hold about 24%. CDR3 length equals 12 residues. V was cut by 5 bases and J by 4 bases, with 8 bases left in between. Germline V gene sequence: CDR1 SEHNR, CDR2 FQNEAQ (reference sequence). As defined, naive CD8 cells were CD45RO-negative and positively selected for CCR7, with terminally differentiated effector memory CD45RA+ cells excluded.

The sequencing sample was made of naive CD8+ T cells sorted from blood. V is TRBV7-9 and J is TRBJ1-2; D is undetermined. The sequence was obtained from a man under 40 in good health. The CDR3 is CASSTPSYGYTF. DNA of the CDR3: TGTGCCAGCAGCACGCCAAGCTATGGCTACACCTTC.